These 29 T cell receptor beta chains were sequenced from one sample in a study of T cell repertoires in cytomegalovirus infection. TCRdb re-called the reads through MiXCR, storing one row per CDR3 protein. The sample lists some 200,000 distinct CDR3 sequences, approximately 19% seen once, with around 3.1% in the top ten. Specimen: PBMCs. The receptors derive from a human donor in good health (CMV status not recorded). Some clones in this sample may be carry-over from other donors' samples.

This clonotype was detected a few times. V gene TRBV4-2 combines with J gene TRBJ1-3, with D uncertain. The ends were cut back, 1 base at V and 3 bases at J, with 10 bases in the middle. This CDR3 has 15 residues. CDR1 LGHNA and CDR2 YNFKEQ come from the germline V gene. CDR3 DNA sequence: TGTGCCAGCAGCCAAGTGGGAGCTAATGGAAACACCATATATTTT. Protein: CASSQVGANGNTIYF.

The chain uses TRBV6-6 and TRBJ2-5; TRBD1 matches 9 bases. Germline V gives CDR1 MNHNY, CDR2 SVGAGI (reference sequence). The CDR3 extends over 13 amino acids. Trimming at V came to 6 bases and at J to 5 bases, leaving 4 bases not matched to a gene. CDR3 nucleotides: TGTGCCAGCAGCTGGGACAGGGCGGAGACCCAGTACTTC. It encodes CASSWDRAETQYF.

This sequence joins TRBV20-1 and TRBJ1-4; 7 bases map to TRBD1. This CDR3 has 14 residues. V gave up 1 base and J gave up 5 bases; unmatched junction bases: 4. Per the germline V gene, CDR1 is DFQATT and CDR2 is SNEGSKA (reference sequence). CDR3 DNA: TGCAGTGCTAGAGGACAGGGATTAAATGAAAAACTGTTTTTT. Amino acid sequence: CSARGQGLNEKLFF.

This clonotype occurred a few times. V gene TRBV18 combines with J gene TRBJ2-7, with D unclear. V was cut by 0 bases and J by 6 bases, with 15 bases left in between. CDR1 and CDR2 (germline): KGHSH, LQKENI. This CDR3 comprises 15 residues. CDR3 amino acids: CASSPPSASPAEQYF. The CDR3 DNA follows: TGTGCCAGCTCACCACCGTCAGCGAGCCCGGCCGAGCAGTACTTC.

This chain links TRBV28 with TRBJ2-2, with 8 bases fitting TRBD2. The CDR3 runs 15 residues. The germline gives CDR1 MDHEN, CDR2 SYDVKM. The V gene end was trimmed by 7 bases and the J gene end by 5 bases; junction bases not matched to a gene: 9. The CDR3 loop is CASNTYAGGTGELFF. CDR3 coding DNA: TGTGCCAGCAACACCTACGCGGGAGGTACCGGGGAGCTGTTTTTT.

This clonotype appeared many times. The CDR3 coding sequence is TGTGCCAGCATCACGGACGGAGATCAGCCCCAGCATTTT. Its translation is CASITDGDQPQHF. J is TRBJ1-5 and V is TRBV28; the D is unclear. Trimming pared 7 bases from V and 5 bases from J, leaving 12 bases between. The CDR3 is made up of 13 amino acids. Germline V lookup: CDR1 MDHEN, CDR2 SYDVKM.

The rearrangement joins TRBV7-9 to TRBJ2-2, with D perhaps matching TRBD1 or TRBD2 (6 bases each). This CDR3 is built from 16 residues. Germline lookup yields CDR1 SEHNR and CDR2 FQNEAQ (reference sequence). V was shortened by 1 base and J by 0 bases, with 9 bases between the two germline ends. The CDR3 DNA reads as TGTGCCAGCAGCTTAGACGGGGGCCCGAACACCGGGGAGCTGTTTTTT. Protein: CASSLDGGPNTGELFF. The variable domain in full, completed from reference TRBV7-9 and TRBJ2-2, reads DTGVSQNPRHKITKRGQNVTFRCDPISEHNRLYWYRQTLGQGPEFLTYFQNEAQLEKSRLLSDRFSAERPKGSFSTLEIQRTEQGDSAMYLCASSLDGGPNTGELFFGEGSRLTVL.

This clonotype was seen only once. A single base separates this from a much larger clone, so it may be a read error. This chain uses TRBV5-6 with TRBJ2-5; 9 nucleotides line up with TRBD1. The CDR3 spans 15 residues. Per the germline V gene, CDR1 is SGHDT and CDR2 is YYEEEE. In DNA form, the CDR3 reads TGTGCCAGCATCTTGGCCGGGACAGGGAGAAAGACCCAGTACTTC. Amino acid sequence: CASILAGTGRKTQYF.

CDR3 residues: CSAAGGSYEQYF. The CDR3 region has the DNA TGCAGTGCTGCCGGTGGATCCTACGAGCAGTACTTC. The J gene is TRBJ2-7, the V gene TRBV20-1; the D is unclear. Trimming removed 5 bases from V and 1 base from J, with 9 bases in between. Germline CDR1 is DFQATT and CDR2 is SNEGSKA (reference sequence). This CDR3 contains 12 residues.

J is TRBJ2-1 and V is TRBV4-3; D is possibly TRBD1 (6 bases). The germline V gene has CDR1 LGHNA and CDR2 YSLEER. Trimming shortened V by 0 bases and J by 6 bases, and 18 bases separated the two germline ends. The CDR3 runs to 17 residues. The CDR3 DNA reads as TGCGCCAGCAGCCAAGATTTCCGGTCGACAGGTTCCAATGAGCAGTTCTTC. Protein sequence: CASSQDFRSTGSNEQFF.

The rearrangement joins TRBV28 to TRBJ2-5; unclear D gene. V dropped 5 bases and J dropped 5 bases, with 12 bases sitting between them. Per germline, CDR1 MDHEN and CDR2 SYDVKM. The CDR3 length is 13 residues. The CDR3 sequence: CASSVDGRETQYF. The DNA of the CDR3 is TGTGCCAGCAGTGTGGACGGTAGGGAGACCCAGTACTTC.

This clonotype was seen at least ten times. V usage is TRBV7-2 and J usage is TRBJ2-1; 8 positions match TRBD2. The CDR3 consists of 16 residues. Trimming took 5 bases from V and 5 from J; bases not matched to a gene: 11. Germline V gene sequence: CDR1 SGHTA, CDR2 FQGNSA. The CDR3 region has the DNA TGTGCCAGCAGCCCCAAGATTGCGGGGGGAAACAATGAGCAGTTCTTC. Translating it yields CASSPKIAGGNNEQFF. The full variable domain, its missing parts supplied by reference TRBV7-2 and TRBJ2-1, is GAGVSQSPSNKVTEKGKDVELRCDPISGHTALYWYRQSLGQGLEFLIYFQGNSAPDKSGLPSDRFSAERTGGSVSTLTIQRTQQEDSAVYLCASSPKIAGGNNEQFFGPGTRLTVL.

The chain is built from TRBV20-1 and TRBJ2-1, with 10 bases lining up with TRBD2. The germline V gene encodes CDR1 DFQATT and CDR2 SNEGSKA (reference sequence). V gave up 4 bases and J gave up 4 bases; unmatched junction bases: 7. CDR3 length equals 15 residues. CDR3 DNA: TGCAGTGCTATAGCCGGGACTAGCGCTTACAATGAGCAGTTCTTC. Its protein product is CSAIAGTSAYNEQFF.

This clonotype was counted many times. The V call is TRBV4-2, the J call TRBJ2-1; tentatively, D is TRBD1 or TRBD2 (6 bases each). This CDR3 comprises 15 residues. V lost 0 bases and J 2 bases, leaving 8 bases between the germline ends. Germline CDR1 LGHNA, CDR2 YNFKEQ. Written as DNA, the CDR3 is TGTGCCAGCAGCCAAGATAGGGGGGCCTACAATGAGCAGTTCTTC. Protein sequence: CASSQDRGAYNEQFF.

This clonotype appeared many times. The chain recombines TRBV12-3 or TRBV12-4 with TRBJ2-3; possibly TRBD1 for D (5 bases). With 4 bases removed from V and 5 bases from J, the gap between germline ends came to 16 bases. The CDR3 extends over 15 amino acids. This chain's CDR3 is CASSSLGLPGDTQYF. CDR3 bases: TGTGCCAGCAGTTCCCTGGGGCTGCCGGGAGATACGCAGTATTTT.

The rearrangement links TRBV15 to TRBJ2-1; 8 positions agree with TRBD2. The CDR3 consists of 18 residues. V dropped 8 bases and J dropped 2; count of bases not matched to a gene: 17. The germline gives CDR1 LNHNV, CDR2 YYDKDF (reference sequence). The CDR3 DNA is TGTGCCACCGTGCCCCGTACCACGCCGGGGGGGACCTACAATGAGCAGTTCTTC. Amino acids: CATVPRTTPGGTYNEQFF.

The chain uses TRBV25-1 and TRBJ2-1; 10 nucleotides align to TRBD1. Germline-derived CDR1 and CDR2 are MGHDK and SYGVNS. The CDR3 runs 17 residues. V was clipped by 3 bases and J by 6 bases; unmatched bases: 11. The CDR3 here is CASSEGTGVGVSNEQFF. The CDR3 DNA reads TGTGCCAGCAGTGAGGGGACAGGGGTCGGCGTTTCCAATGAGCAGTTCTTC.

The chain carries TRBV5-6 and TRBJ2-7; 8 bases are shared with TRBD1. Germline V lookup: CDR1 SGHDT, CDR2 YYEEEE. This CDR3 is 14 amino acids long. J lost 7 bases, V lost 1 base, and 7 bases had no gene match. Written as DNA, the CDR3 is TGTGCCAGCAGCTTGCTCAGGGGGCGGCGGGAGCAGTACTTC. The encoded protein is CASSLLRGRREQYF.

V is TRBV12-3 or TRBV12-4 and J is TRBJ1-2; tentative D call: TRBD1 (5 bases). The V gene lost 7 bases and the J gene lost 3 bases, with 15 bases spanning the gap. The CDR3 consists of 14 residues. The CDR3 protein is CASTRGREDYGYTF. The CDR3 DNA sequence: TGTGCCAGCACAAGAGGCAGGGAGGACTATGGCTACACCTTC.

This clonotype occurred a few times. The DNA for the CDR3 is TGTGCCAGCAGCGTGACAGGGGGTGGAGAGACCCAGTACTTC. The encoded protein is CASSVTGGGETQYF. The chain has TRBV7-2 and TRBJ2-5; TRBD1 aligns across 9 bases. Per germline, CDR1 SGHTA and CDR2 FQGNSA. J gave up 4 bases and V 5 bases, and 5 bases lay outside the gene matches. There are 14 residues in the CDR3.

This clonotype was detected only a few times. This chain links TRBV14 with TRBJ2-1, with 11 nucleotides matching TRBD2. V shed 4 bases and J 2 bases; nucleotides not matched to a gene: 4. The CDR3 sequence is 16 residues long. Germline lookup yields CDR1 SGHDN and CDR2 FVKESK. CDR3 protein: CASSPIAGGPYNEQFF. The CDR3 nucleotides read TGTGCCAGCAGCCCAATAGCGGGAGGGCCCTACAATGAGCAGTTCTTC.

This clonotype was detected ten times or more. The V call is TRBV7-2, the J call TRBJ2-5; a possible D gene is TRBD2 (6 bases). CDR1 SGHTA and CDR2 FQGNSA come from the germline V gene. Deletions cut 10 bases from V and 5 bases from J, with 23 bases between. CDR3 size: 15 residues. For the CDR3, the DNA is TGTGCCACCAAAGGGTCTGACGGGAGTTCTGAGACCCAGTACTTC. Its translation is CATKGSDGSSETQYF.

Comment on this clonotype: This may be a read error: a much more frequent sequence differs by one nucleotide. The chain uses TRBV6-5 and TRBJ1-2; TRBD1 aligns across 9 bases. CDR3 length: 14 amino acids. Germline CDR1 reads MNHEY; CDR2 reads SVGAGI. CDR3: CVSSSGDRDYGYTF. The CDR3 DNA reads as TGTGTCAGCAGTTCCGGGGACAGGGACTATGGCTACACCTTC.

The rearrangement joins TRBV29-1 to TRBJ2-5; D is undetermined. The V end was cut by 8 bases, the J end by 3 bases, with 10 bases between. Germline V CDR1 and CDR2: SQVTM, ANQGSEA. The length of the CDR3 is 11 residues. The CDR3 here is CSPASKETQYF. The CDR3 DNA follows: TGCAGCCCCGCAAGTAAAGAGACCCAGTACTTC.

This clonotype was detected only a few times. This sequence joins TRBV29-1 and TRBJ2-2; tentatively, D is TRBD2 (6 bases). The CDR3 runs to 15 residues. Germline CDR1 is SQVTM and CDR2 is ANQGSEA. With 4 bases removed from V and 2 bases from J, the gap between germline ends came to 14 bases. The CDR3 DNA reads TGCAGCGTTGCAGTGGGGCGGGGTAACACCGGGGAGCTGTTTTTT. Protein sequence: CSVAVGRGNTGELFF.

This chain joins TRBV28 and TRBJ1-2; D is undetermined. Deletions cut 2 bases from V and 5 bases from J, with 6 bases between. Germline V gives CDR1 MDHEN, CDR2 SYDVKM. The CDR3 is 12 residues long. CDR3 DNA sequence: TGTGCCAGCAGTTTAGTTCCATATGGCTACACCTTC. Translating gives CASSLVPYGYTF.

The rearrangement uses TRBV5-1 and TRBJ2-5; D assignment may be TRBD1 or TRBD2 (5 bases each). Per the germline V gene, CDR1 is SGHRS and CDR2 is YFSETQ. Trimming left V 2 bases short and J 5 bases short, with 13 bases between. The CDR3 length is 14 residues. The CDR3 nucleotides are TGCGCCAGCAGCTTCCGGGACCCTAGGGAGACCCAGTACTTC. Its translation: CASSFRDPRETQYF.

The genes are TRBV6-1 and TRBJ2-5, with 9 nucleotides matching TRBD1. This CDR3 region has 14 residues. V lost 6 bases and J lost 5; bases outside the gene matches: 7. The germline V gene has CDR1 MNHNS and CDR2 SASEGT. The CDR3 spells CASSGGGTGETQYF. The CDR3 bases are TGTGCCAGCAGCGGGGGAGGGACAGGGGAGACCCAGTACTTC.

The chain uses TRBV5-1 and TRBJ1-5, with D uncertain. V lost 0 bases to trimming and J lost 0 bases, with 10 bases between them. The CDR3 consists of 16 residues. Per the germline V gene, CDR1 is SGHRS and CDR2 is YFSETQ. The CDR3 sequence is CASSLGGWNSNQPQHF. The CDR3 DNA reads TGCGCCAGCAGCTTGGGGGGATGGAATAGCAATCAGCCCCAGCATTTT.